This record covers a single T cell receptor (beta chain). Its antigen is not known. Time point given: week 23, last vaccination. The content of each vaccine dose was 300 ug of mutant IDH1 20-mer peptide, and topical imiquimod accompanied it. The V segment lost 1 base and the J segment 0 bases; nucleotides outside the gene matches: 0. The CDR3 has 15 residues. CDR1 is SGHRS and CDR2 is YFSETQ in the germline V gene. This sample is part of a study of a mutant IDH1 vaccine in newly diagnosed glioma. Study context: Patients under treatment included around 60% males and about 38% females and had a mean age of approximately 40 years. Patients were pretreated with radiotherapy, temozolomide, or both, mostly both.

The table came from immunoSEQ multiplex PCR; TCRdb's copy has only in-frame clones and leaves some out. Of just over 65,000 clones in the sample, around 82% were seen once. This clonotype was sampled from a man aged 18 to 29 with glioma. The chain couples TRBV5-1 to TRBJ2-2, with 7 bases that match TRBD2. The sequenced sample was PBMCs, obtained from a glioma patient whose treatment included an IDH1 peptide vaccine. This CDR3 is CASSLSGTNTGELFF. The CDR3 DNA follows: TGCGCCAGCAGCTTGAGCGGGACGAACACCGGGGAGCTGTTTTTT.